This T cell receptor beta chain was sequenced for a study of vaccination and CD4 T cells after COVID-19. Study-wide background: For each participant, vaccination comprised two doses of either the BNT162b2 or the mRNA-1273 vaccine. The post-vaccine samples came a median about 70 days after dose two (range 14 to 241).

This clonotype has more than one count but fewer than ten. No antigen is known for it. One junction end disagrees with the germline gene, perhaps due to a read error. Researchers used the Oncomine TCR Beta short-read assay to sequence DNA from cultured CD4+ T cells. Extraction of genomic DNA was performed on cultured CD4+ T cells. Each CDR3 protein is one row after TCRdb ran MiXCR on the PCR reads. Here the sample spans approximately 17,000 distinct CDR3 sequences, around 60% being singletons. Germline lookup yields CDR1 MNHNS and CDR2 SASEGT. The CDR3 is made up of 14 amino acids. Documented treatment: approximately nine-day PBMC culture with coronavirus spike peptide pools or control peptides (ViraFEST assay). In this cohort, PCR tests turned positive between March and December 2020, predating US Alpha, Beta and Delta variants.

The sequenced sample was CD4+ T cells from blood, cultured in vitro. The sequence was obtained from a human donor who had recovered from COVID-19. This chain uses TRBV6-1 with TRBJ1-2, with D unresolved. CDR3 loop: CASREAGPRDGYTF. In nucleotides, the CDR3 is TGTGCCAGCCGTGAGGCAGGCCCGAGGGATGGCTACACCTTC.